Here is one T cell receptor beta chain with its context. The sample belongs to a study of patients and donors after allogeneic stem cell transplantation. TCRdb called the RT-PCR reads again in MiXCR, with one record for every CDR3 protein. This repertoire shows about a million distinct CDR3 sequences, roughly 18% found once; its top ten account for around 5.5%. The V end lost 4 bases, the J end lost 2 bases, and 18 bases lay between the germline ends. Germline V gene lookup returns CDR1 MNHEY and CDR2 SVGAGI. This CDR3 comprises 16 residues. The chain employs TRBV6-5 and TRBJ2-7, with a weak D call TRBD1 (6 bases). This receptor was obtained from a human donor who was either an allogeneic HSCT recipient or a stem cell or donor lymphocyte infusion donor (not recorded which). It is not recorded whose cells these are; they may come from a transplant donor. Sequenced input: blood, either unsorted or a sorted T cell fraction (not recorded which). The CDR3, as DNA: TGTGCCAGCAGTTTAGTATGGACAGACCCCACCTACGAGCAGTACTTC. This codes for CASSLVWTDPTYEQYF.